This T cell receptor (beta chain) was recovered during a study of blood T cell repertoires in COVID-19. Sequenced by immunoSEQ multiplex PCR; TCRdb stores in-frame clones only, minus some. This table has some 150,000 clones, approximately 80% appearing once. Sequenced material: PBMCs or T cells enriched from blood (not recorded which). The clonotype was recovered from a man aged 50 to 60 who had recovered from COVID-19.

The CDR3 region has the DNA TGTGCCAGCTCCCTTTCGACAGGGAATAGCAATCAGCCCCAGCATTTT. This encodes CASSLSTGNSNQPQHF. This chain links TRBV18 with TRBJ1-5; 7 positions agree with TRBD1. CDR1 is KGHSH, CDR2 LQKENI, per germline. With V trimmed by 6 bases and J by 0 bases, 8 bases remained unmatched. The CDR3 runs to 16 residues.